This TCR beta chain was captured in a study of blood T cell repertoires in COVID-19. Here immunoSEQ multiplex PCR was the method, and the copy in TCRdb shows in-frame clones only, minus some. The table has roughly 190,000 clones, around 91% seen once. Grouping used clinical history reported by participants in a survey and questionnaire. Recovered status in Cohort 3 required two negative PCRs, clearance, or symptom resolution. Germline V gives CDR1 SGHRS, CDR2 YFSETQ. The V gene end was trimmed by 0 bases and the J gene end by 3 bases; junction bases not matched to a gene: 3. The CDR3 runs to 14 residues.

The chain combines TRBV5-1 with TRBJ2-7; 7 positions agree with TRBD1. Sequenced material: PBMCs or T cells enriched from blood (not recorded which). This clonotype originated in a woman aged 18-29 years who had recovered from COVID-19. Here the CDR3 DNA reads TGCGCCAGCAGCTTGGAATACAGGGGCTACGAGCAGTACTTC. Translating it yields CASSLEYRGYEQYF.